This T cell receptor (beta chain) was captured by sequencing in a study of blood T cell repertoires in COVID-19. Overall study context: Both acute and convalescent COVID-19 samples were obtained from the United States, Italy and Spain.

Assay used: immunoSEQ multiplex PCR; TCRdb lists only in-frame clones, some missing. The sample comprises about 130,000 clones, about 88% of which are singletons, and approximately 2.3% rests with the top ten. This CDR3 is 13 amino acids long. Trimming took 3 bases from V and 6 from J; bases not matched to a gene: 3. In germline, CDR1 is SGHAT, CDR2 FQNNGV. Input material: PBMCs or T cells enriched from blood (not recorded which). The chain combines TRBV11-2 with TRBJ1-1, with TRBD1 matching over 8 bases. The source of this sequence is a woman between 45 and 65 years old who had recovered from COVID-19. CDR3: CASSLDRVAEAFF. CDR3 in DNA: TGTGCCAGCAGCTTGGACAGGGTGGCTGAAGCTTTCTTT.